The sample holds a few counts of the clone carrying this TCR beta chain. Germline-derived CDR1 and CDR2 are GTSNPN and SVGIG (reference sequence). This CDR3 region has 13 residues. It was with a sample-barcoded 5' primer and a J-beta primer mix that a second PCR of about 6 to 11 cycles was run. One entry per CDR3 protein, called by TCRdb with MiXCR from the 5' RACE reads. The table records hundreds of thousands of distinct CDR3 sequences, around half of them present only once. The record originates from a study of blood T cells in healthy people across ages. Sequencing was performed on blood. V is TRBV30 and J is TRBJ2-5; D may be TRBD2 (5 bases). The J call is in doubt because the DNA end fits TRBJ2-7 better. The TCR sequence derives from a man older than 75 in good health. The CDR3 here is CAWSPGFDREQYF. In DNA form, the CDR3 reads TGTGCCTGGAGTCCGGGGTTCGATCGCGAGCAGTACTTC.